This T cell receptor (beta chain) was documented in a study of blood T cell repertoires in COVID-19. Measured with immunoSEQ multiplex PCR; TCRdb has only the in-frame clones, and not every one. The sample comprises approximately 130,000 clones, more than 70% of which are singletons, and around 5.6% rests with the top ten. Germline V gene data show CDR1 as SGDLS and CDR2 as YYNGEE. Trimming stripped 0 bases from V and 5 bases from J, with 14 bases between. This CDR3 is built from 15 residues. This TCR derives from a man older than 75 with active or convalescent COVID-19. The chain employs TRBV9 and TRBJ2-5; possibly TRBD1 for D (6 bases). Source material: peripheral blood. CDR3 in amino acids: CASSVGTAERETQYF. The CDR3 nucleotides read TGTGCCAGCAGCGTAGGGACAGCCGAGCGGGAGACCCAGTACTTC.